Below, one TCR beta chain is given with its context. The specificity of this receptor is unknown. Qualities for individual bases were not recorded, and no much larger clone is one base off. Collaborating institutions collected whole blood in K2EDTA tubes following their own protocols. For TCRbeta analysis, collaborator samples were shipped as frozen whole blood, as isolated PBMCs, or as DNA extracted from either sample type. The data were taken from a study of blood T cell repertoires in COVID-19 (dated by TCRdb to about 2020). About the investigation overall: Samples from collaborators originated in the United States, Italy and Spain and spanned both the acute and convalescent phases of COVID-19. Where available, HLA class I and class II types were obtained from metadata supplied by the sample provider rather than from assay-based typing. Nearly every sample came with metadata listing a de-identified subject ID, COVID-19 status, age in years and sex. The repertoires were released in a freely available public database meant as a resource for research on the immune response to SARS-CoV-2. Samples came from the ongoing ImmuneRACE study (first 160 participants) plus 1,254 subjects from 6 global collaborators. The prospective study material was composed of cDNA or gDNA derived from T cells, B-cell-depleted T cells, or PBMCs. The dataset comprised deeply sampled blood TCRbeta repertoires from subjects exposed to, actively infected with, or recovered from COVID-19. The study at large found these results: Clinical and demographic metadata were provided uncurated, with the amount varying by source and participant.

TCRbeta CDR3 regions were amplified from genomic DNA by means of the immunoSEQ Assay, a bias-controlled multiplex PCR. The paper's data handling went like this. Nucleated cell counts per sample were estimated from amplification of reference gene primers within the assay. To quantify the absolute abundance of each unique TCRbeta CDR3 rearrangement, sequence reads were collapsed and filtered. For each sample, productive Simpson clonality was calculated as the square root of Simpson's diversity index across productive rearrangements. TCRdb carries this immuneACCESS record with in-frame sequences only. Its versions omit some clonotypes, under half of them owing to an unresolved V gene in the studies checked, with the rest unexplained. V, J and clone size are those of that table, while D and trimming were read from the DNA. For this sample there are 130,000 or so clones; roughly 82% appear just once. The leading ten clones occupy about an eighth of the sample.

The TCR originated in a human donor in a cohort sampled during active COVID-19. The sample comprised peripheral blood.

In nucleotide form, the sequence is TGCGCCAGCAGCCTGAGGGACACCAAAGAGACCCAGTACTTC. Translated, this is CASSLRDTKETQYF. The chain employs TRBV5-1 and TRBJ2-5; the D region possibly corresponds to TRBD1 (6 bases align). V was cut back by 4 bases and J by 3 bases, leaving a gap of 13 bases between them. Measured from the cysteine to the phenylalanine, the CDR3 is 14 residues long. Only the CDR3 part of the read is kept: 42 bases, read in frame from the first base. The germline V gene sets CDR1 to SGHRS and CDR2 to YFSETQ.